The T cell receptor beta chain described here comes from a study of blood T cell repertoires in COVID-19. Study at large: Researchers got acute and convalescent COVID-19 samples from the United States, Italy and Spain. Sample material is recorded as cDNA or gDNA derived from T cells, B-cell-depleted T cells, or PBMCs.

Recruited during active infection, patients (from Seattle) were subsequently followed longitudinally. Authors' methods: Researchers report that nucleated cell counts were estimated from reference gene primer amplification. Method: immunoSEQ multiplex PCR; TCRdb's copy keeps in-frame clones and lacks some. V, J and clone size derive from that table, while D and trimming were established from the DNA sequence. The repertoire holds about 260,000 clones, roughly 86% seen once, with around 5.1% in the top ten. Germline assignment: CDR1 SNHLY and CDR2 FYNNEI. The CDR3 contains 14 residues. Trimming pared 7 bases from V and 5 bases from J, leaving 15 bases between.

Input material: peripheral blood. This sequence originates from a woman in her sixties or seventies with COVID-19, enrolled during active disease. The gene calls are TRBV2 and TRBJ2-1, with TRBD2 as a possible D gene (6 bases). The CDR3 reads CASTGGTIHNEQFF. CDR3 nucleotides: TGTGCCAGCACGGGCGGGACCATCCACAATGAGCAGTTCTTC.